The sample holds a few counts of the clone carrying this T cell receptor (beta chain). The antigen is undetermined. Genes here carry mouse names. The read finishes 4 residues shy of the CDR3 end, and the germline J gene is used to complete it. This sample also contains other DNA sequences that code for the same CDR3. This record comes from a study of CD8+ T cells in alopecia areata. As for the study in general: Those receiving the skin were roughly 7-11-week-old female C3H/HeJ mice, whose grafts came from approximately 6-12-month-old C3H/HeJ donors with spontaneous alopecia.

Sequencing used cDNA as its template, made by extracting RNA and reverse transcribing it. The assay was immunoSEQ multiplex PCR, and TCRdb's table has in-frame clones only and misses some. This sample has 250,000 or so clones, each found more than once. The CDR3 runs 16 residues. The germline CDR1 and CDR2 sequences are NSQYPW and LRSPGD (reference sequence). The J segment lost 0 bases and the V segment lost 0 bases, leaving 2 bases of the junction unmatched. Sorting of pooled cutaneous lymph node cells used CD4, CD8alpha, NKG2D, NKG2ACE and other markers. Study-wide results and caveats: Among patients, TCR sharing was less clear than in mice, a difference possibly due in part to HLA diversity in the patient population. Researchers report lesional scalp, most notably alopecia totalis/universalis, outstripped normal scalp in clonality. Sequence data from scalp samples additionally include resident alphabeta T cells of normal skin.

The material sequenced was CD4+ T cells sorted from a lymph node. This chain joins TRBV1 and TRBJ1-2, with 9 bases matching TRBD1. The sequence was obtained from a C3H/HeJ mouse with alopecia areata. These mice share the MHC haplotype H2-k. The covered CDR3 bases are TGCACCTGCAGTGCAGATCGGACAGGGGCAAACTCC. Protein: CTCSADRTGANS. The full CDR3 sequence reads CTCSADRTGANSDYTF.